Reported below is one TCR beta chain. This entry comes from a study of cytomegalovirus exposure and HLA in healthy donors. The V end lost 4 bases, the J end lost 2 bases, and 15 bases lay between the germline ends. The CDR3 consists of 16 residues. Germline CDR1 and CDR2: LGHNA and YNFKEQ. Donors counted as nominally healthy when sampled, yet unrecorded immune exposures were likely. The PCR employed 60 Vbeta primers together with 13 Jbeta primers. Clones were sequenced by immunoSEQ multiplex PCR, and TCRdb holds only the in-frame ones, with some missing. Here the sample spans tens of thousands of clones, 81% being singletons.

The sequenced sample was PBMCs. This rearrangement joins TRBV4-2 to TRBJ1-5; TRBD1 is a possible D gene (6 bases). This receptor was identified in a human donor in good health. The CDR3 nucleotides read TGTGCCAGCAGCCCGGACCAAGGGGGAGGCAATCAGCCCCAGCATTTT. It specifies CASSPDQGGGNQPQHF.